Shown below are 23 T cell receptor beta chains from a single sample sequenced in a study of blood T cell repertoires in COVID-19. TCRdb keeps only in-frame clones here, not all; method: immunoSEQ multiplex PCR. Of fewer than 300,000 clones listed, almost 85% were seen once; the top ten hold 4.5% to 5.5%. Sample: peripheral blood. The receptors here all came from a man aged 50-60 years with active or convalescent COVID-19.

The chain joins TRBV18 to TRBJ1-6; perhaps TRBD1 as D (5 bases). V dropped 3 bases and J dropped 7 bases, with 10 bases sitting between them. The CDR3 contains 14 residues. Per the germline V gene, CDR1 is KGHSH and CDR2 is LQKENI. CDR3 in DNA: TGTGCCAGCTCACCCGGTGGGGGGAATTCACCCCTCCACTTT. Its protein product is CASSPGGGNSPLHF.

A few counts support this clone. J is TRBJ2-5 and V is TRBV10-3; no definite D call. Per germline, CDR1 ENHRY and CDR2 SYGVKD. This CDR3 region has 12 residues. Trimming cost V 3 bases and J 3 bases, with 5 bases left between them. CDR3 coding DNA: TGTGCCATCAGTGACACAGAAGAGACCCAGTACTTC. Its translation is CAISDTEETQYF.

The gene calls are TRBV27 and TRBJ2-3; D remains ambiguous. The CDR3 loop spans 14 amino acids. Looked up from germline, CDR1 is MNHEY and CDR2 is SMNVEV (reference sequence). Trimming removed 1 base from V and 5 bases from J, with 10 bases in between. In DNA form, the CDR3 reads TGTGCCAGCAGTTTATTCACCACGGGAGATACGCAGTATTTT. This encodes CASSLFTTGDTQYF.

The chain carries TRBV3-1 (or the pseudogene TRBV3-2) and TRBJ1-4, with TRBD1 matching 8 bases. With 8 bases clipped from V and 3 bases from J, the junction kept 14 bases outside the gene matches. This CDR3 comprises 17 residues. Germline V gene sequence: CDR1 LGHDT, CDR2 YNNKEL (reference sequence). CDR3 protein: CASSTGGLQSANEKLFF. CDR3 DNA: TGTGCCAGCTCCACAGGGGGTCTGCAATCGGCTAATGAAAAACTGTTTTTT.

The CDR3 DNA sequence: TGTGCCAGCACCGGTCTGACAGGTCGCAATGGTGGCTACACCTTC. Translation gives CASTGLTGRNGGYTF. The V and J genes are TRBV5-6 and TRBJ1-2; tentatively, D is TRBD1 (6 bases). In germline, CDR1 is SGHDT, CDR2 YYEEEE. Trimming removed 6 bases from V and 7 bases from J, with 22 bases in between. The CDR3 has 15 amino acids.

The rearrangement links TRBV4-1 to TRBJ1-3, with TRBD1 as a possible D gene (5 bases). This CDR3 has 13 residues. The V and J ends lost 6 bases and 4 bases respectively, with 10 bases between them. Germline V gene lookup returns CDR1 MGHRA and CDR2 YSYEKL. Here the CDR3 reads CASRGPEGNTIYF. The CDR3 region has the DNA TGCGCCAGCAGGGGGCCGGAGGGAAACACCATATATTTT.

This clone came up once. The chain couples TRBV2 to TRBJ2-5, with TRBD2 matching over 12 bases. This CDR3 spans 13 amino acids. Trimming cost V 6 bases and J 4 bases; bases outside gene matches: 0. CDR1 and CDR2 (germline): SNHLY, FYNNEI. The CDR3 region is CASRGLAGETQYF. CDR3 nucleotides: TGTGCCAGCAGGGGACTAGCGGGAGAGACCCAGTACTTC.

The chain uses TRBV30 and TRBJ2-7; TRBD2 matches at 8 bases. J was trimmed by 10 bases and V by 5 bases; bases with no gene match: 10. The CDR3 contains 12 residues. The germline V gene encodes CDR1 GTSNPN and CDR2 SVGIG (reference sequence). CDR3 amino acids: CAWEPRAGEQYF. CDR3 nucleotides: TGTGCCTGGGAGCCGAGAGCGGGAGAACAGTACTTC.

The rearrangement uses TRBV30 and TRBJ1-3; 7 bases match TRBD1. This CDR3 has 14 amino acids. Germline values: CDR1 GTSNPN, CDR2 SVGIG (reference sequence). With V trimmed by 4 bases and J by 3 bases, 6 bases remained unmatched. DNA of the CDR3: TGTGCCTGGAACGCAGGGGGAAATGGAAACACCATATATTTT. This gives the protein CAWNAGGNGNTIYF.

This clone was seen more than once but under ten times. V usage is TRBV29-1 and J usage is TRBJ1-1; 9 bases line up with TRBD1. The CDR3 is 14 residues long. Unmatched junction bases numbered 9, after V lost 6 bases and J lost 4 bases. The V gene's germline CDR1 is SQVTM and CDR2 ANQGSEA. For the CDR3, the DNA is TGCAGCGTGGGGACAGGGTTGGAAGTCACTGAAGCTTTCTTT. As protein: CSVGTGLEVTEAFF.

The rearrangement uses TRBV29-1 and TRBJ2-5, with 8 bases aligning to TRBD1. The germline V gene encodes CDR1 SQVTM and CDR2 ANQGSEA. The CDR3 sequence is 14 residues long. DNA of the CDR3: TGCAACTGTCTCGGACAGGGTGGTTCGGAGACCCAGTACTTC. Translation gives CNCLGQGGSETQYF.

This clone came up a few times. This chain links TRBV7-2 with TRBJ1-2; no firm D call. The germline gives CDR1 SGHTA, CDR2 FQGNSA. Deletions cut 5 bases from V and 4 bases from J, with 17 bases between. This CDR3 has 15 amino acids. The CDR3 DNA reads TGTGCCAGCAGCCCTCTTCGACAAATCGGCTATGGCTACACCTTC. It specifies CASSPLRQIGYGYTF.

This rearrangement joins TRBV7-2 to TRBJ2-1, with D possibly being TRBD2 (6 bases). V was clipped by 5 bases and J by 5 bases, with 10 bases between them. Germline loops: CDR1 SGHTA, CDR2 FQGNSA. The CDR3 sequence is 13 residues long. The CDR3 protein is CASSRGRNNEQFF. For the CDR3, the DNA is TGTGCCAGCAGCCGTGGGAGGAACAATGAGCAGTTCTTC.

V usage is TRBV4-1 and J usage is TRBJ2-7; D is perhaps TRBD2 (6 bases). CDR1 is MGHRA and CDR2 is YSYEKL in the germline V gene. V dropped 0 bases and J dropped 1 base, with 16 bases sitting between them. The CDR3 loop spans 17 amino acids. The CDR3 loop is CASSQESGLALSYEQYF. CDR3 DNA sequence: TGCGCCAGCAGCCAAGAATCTGGTCTAGCGCTTTCCTACGAGCAGTACTTC.

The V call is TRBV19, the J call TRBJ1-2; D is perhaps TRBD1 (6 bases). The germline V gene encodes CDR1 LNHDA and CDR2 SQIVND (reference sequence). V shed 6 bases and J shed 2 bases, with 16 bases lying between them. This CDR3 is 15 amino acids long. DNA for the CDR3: TGTGCCAGTAGGATATCAGGGGTTGGGAACTATGGCTACACCTTC. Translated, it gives CASRISGVGNYGYTF.

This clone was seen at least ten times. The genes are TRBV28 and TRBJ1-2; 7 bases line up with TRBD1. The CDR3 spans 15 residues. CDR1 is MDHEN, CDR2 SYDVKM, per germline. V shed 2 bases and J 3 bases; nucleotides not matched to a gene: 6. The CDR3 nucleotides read TGTGCCAGCAGTTTAGCACAGGGGTGGGACTATGGCTACACCTTC. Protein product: CASSLAQGWDYGYTF.

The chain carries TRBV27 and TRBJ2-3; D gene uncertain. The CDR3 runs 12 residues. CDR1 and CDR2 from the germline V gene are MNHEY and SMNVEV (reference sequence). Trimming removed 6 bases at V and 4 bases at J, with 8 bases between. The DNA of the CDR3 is TGTGCCAGCAGCCTGACTCCAGATACGCAGTATTTT. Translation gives CASSLTPDTQYF.

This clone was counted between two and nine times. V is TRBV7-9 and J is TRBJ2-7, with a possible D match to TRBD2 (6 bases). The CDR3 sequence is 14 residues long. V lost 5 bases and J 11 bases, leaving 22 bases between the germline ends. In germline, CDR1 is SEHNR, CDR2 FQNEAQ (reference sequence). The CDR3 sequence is CASSKRGRTGGEYF. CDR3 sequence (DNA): TGTGCCAGCAGCAAACGAGGCCGGACCGGCGGGGAGTACTTC.

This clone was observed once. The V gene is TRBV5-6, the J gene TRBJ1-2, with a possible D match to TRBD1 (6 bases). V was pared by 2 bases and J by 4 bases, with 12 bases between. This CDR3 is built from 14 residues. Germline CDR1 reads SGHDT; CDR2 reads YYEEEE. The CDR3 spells CASSFGGAGYGYTF. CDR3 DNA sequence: TGTGCCAGCAGCTTTGGGGGGGCCGGCTATGGCTACACCTTC.

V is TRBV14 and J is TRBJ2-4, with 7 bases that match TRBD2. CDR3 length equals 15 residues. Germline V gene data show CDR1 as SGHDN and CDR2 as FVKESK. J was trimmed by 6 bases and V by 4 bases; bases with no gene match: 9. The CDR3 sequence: CASSPLGGEGNIQYF. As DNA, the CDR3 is TGTGCCAGCAGCCCCCTGGGAGGGGAGGGAAACATTCAGTACTTC. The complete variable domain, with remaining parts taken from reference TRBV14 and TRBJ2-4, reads EAGVTQFPSHSVIEKGQTVTLRCDPISGHDNLYWYRRVMGKEIKFLLHFVKESKQDESGMPNNRFLAERTGGTYSTLKVQPAELEDSGVYFCASSPLGGEGNIQYFGAGTRLSVL.

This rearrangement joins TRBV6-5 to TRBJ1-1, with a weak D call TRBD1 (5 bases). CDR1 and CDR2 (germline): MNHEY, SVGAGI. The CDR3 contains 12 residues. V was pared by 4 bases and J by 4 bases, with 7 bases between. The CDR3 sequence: CASSSTGTEAFF. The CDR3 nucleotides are TGTGCCAGCAGTTCCACAGGCACTGAAGCTTTCTTT.

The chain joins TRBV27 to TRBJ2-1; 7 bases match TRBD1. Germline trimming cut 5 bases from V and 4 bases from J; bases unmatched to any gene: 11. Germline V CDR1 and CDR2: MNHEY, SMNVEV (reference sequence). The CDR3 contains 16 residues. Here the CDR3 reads CASSPNRGLPYNEQFF. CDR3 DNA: TGTGCCAGCAGTCCCAACAGGGGTCTACCTTACAATGAGCAGTTCTTC.

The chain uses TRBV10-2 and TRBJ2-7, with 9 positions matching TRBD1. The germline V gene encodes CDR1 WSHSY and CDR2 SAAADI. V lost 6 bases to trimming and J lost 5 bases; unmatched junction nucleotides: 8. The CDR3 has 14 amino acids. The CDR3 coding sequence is TGCGCCAGCAGAGGGGACAGGGTTTTCGACGAGCAGTACTTC. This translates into CASRGDRVFDEQYF.